This T cell receptor gamma chain was observed in a study of human gamma delta and Vdelta1 T cells. TCRdb called clones anew from the PCR reads with CATT. The repertoire includes about 4,500 gamma-chain clones, around 29% of them detected once, and approximately 3% sits in the top ten. Notes on the study in general: Acute myeloid leukemia was reportedly broadly targeted by polyclonal Delta One T cells.

The CDR3 runs 13 residues. After removal of 4 bases from V and 5 bases from J, the junction contained 8 bases not matched to a gene. The V gene's germline CDR1 is EGSTGY and CDR2 YDSYTSSV. Regarding this clone: Its specificity is unknown.

The sequenced sample consisted of Vdelta1 gamma-delta T cells from blood grown in culture (DOT cells). This sequence was found in a human donor in good health. The gene calls are TRGV4 and TRGJ1 or TRGJ2. CDR3 sequence (DNA): TGTGCCACCTGGGACGGAGTTGATTATAAGAAACTCTTT. Its protein product is CATWDGVDYKKLF.